Given below is one T cell receptor (beta chain) in context. The sample is drawn from a study of T cell changes during pregnancy in multiple sclerosis. The CDR3 loop spans 15 amino acids. The ends were cut back, 3 bases at V and 3 bases at J, with 12 bases in the middle. Looked up from germline, CDR1 is SGHVS and CDR2 is FNYEAQ. Produced via immunoSEQ multiplex PCR; TCRdb's table is partial and in-frame only. The sample shows approximately 130,000 clones, approximately 93% of them seen only once. This sequence was found in a female donor with multiple sclerosis, enrolled in a pregnancy study. V usage is TRBV7-6 and J usage is TRBJ2-1; D perhaps matches TRBD2 (6 bases). The sequencing here drew on peripheral blood, taken before pregnancy. The CDR3 region has the DNA TGTGCCAGCAGCTTCCGGGAGTCGCTCTACAATGAGCAGTTCTTC. Its protein is CASSFRESLYNEQFF.